This TCR beta chain comes out of a study of OX40 agonist ivuxolimab in advanced cancers. Trimming at V came to 4 bases and at J to 3 bases, leaving 8 bases not matched to a gene. Per the germline V gene, CDR1 is KGHSH and CDR2 is LQKENI. This CDR3 comprises 15 residues. Anyone with autoimmune disease history or systemic immunosuppression was excluded. Data came from immunoSEQ multiplex PCR; TCRdb stores just in-frame clones and leaves some out. Of 70,000 to 85,000 clones listed, approximately 94% are singletons. This material consisted of CD4+ or CD8+ T cells sorted from blood, taken in a trial of the OX40 agonist ivuxolimab. V is TRBV18 and J is TRBJ2-7; 8 bases match TRBD1. The TCR sequence derives from an adult with an advanced solid tumor such as melanoma, head and neck, liver or kidney cancer. The DNA for the CDR3 is TGTGCCAGCTCACAAGGCTTAACAGGGGGCTACGAGCAGTACTTC. Translated, it gives CASSQGLTGGYEQYF.